The next 17 T cell receptor beta chains were all read from a single sample in a study of T cell repertoires in cytomegalovirus infection (dated by TCRdb to about 2019). Reads for this sample came from an Illumina HiSeq 1500. Using fastp at Q25 and MiXCR, TCRdb reprocessed the public reads and kept productive beta chains. Identical CDR3 protein sequences are pooled into one entry, listed with their most common genes and DNA. This sample lists 290,000 or so distinct CDR3 sequences; about 26% were detected once. Together, the top ten hold approximately 15% of the sample. Sequencing was carried out using PBMCs. The receptors shown here come from a human donor in good health (CMV status not recorded). Some clones in this sample may be carry-over from other donors' samples.

This clonotype was counted between two and nine times. The chain joins TRBV20-1 to TRBJ1-5; 7 nucleotides agree with TRBD1. Germline V gives CDR1 DFQATT, CDR2 SNEGSKA (reference sequence). This CDR3 comprises 15 residues. J lost 0 bases, V lost 6 bases, and 8 bases had no gene match. Here the CDR3 reads CSATPGTDSNQPQHF. The CDR3 bases are TGCAGTGCCACCCCCGGGACAGATAGCAATCAGCCCCAGCATTTT.

This clonotype was counted between two and nine times. This chain uses TRBV28 with TRBJ2-7, with TRBD1 as a possible D gene (6 bases). This CDR3 contains 11 residues. Germline V gene sequence: CDR1 MDHEN, CDR2 SYDVKM. The V end was cut by 8 bases, the J end by 6 bases, with 11 bases between. The CDR3 DNA reads TGTGCCAGCGGAACAGGGTTCGAGCAGTACTTC. Translating it yields CASGTGFEQYF.

The chain uses TRBV2 and TRBJ2-1, with 7 bases lining up with TRBD1. The CDR3 spans 13 residues. Germline CDR1 and CDR2: SNHLY and FYNNEI. J gave up 4 bases and V 11 bases, and 8 bases lay outside the gene matches. For the CDR3, the DNA is TGTGCCCAGGGACAGTTTCGGTACAATGAGCAGTTCTTC. This translates into CAQGQFRYNEQFF.

This chain uses TRBV11-2 with TRBJ2-2, with 7 bases aligning to TRBD1. This CDR3 region has 15 residues. With 8 bases clipped from V and 2 bases from J, the junction kept 8 bases outside the gene matches. CDR1 is SGHAT, CDR2 FQNNGV, per germline. The CDR3 region has the DNA TGTGCCAGCTTACAGGGGCTAGCTAACACCGGGGAGCTGTTTTTT. It is translated as CASLQGLANTGELFF.

In this sample, this clonotype turned up a few times. The chain has TRBV11-2 and TRBJ1-2; D is possibly TRBD1 (5 bases). The CDR3 contains 14 residues. CDR1 SGHAT and CDR2 FQNNGV come from the germline V gene. The ends were cut back, 5 bases at V and 8 bases at J, with 18 bases in the middle. In DNA form, the CDR3 reads TGTGCCAGCAGCCTTCAGCTGGACAATGCCGGCTACACCTTC. This sequence encodes CASSLQLDNAGYTF. Variable domain in full (rest from reference TRBV11-2 and TRBJ1-2): EAGVAQSPRYKIIEKRQSVAFWCNPISGHATLYWYQQILGQGPKLLIQFQNNGVVDDSQLPKDRFSAERLKGVDSTLKIQPAKLEDSAVYLCASSLQLDNAGYTFGSGTRLTVV.

Many counts were recorded for this clonotype. The V gene is TRBV7-2, the J gene TRBJ2-1; 10 bases line up with TRBD2. The junction had 14 bases not matched to a gene; V was cut back by 5 bases and J by 13 bases. The length of the CDR3 is 15 residues. Germline V gives CDR1 SGHTA, CDR2 FQGNSA. CDR3 in DNA: TGTGCCAGCAGCCCGCTAGCGGGAGTGAATCTGGCTCAGTTCTTC. Amino acids: CASSPLAGVNLAQFF.

This clonotype turned up a few times. The chain uses TRBV29-1 and TRBJ2-3; TRBD2 aligns across 11 bases. V lost 6 bases to trimming and J lost 2 bases; unmatched junction nucleotides: 10. CDR1 and CDR2 (germline): SQVTM, ANQGSEA. CDR3 length equals 16 residues. The CDR3 DNA sequence: TGCAGCGTCATAGCGGGGGGGATGGGATTCACAGATACGCAGTATTTT. It is translated as CSVIAGGMGFTDTQYF.

The gene calls are TRBV19 and TRBJ1-1, with 9 nucleotides matching TRBD1. Germline V gene sequence: CDR1 LNHDA, CDR2 SQIVND (reference sequence). The CDR3 sequence is 15 residues long. V trimming: 6 bases; J trimming: 3 bases; junction bases outside the gene matches: 8. The CDR3 protein is CASRTGQGGYTEAFF. The CDR3 DNA reads TGTGCCAGTAGGACGGGACAGGGAGGATACACTGAAGCTTTCTTT.

This clonotype was seen more than once but under ten times. This sequence joins TRBV20-1 and TRBJ1-1, with TRBD1 as a possible D gene (5 bases). The CDR3 has 14 amino acids. Germline-derived CDR1 and CDR2 are DFQATT and SNEGSKA (reference sequence). V was trimmed by 5 bases and J by 5 bases, leaving 18 bases between them. In nucleotides, the CDR3 is TGCAGTGCTCCTTCTCCGACAGCGAGAACTGAAGCTTTCTTT. Its translation is CSAPSPTARTEAFF.

This clonotype was detected ten times or more. The chain links TRBV12-3 or TRBV12-4 to TRBJ2-5; 11 bases agree with TRBD1. CDR3 size: 13 residues. V dropped 8 bases and J dropped 5; count of bases not matched to a gene: 4. The CDR3 region has the DNA TGTGCCAGCGGACAGGGGGCGTGGGAGACCCAGTACTTC. Translation: CASGQGAWETQYF.

V and J are TRBV5-1 and TRBJ2-7; D gene ambiguous. CDR1 SGHRS and CDR2 YFSETQ come from the germline V gene. V gave up 1 base and J gave up 2 bases, with 10 bases separating them. The CDR3 consists of 14 residues. This CDR3 reads CASSLQWETYEQYF. The CDR3, as DNA: TGCGCCAGCAGCTTGCAGTGGGAAACCTACGAGCAGTACTTC. The full variable domain, completed using reference TRBV5-1 and TRBJ2-7, is KAGVTQTPRYLIKTRGQQVTLSCSPISGHRSVSWYQQTPGQGLQFLFEYFSETQRNKGNFPGRFSGRQFSNSRSEMNVSTLELGDSALYLCASSLQWETYEQYFGPGTRLTVT.

This chain uses TRBV2 with TRBJ2-2; 9 bases align to TRBD1. CDR3 length equals 15 residues. Losses at the gene ends were 7 bases for V and 3 bases for J; bases not matched to a gene: 6. In germline, CDR1 is SNHLY, CDR2 FYNNEI. The CDR3 DNA reads as TGTGCCAGCAAAGACAGGGGGTTGTACACCGGGGAGCTGTTTTTT. Translation: CASKDRGLYTGELFF.

CDR3: CASKTGASGNTIYF. The DNA of the CDR3 is TGTGCCAGCAAGACAGGGGCCTCTGGAAACACCATATATTTT. The rearrangement uses TRBV12-3 or TRBV12-4 and TRBJ1-3; 8 bases are shared with TRBD1. This CDR3 contains 14 residues. The ends lost 7 bases at V and 0 bases at J; junction bases unmatched: 2.

CDR3 sequence reads: CASSLVGQGEGGYTF. The CDR3, as DNA: TGTGCCAGCAGCTTAGTGGGACAGGGGGAAGGTGGCTACACCTTC. The chain joins TRBV7-2 to TRBJ1-2; 11 bases are shared with TRBD1. This CDR3 contains 15 residues. Germline trimming cut 1 base from V and 7 bases from J; bases unmatched to any gene: 5. Germline V gene data show CDR1 as SGHTA and CDR2 as FQGNSA. The full variable domain, in which reference TRBV7-2 and TRBJ1-2 provide the parts outside the CDR3, is GAGVSQSPSNKVTEKGKDVELRCDPISGHTALYWYRQSLGQGLEFLIYFQGNSAPDKSGLPSDRFSAERTGGSVSTLTIQRTQQEDSAVYLCASSLVGQGEGGYTFGSGTRLTVV.

The chain couples TRBV29-1 to TRBJ1-2; no clear D. Germline V gene data show CDR1 as SQVTM and CDR2 as ANQGSEA. There are 14 residues in the CDR3. Trimming cost V 0 bases and J 3 bases, with 11 bases left between them. DNA for the CDR3: TGCAGCGTTGAAGATGAGGAGGGCTACTATGGCTACACCTTC. Its translation is CSVEDEEGYYGYTF.

This clonotype was found many times. The chain employs TRBV7-8 and TRBJ2-7; 9 positions match TRBD1. Germline lookup yields CDR1 SGHVS and CDR2 FQNEAQ. The CDR3 runs to 16 residues. The J segment lost 2 bases and the V segment lost 5 bases, leaving 10 bases of the junction unmatched. CDR3 loop: CASSPRPGQGPYEQYF. CDR3 coding DNA: TGTGCCAGCAGCCCCAGACCGGGACAGGGTCCCTACGAGCAGTACTTC.

This clonotype was recorded a few times. V and J are TRBV6-6 and TRBJ2-7, with D perhaps TRBD2 (5 bases). The CDR3 length is 16 residues. V lost 5 bases, J lost 1 base, and 18 bases lay in between. In germline, CDR1 is MNHNY, CDR2 SVGAGI (reference sequence). CDR3 bases: TGTGCCAGCAGTGAGAGCTGGACTGTTGTATCCTACGAGCAGTACTTC. Amino acid sequence: CASSESWTVVSYEQYF.